These 16 T cell receptor beta chains came from one sample sequenced in a study of identical twins. TCRdb passed the 5' RACE reads through MiXCR, listing each CDR3 protein once. The sample lists 650,000 to 800,000 distinct CDR3 sequences; about 9.4% were seen once. These same data were also listed under a study on yellow fever vaccine responses in identical twins.

The sample was PBMCs. These receptors were collected from a young woman in good health.

V is TRBV7-9 and J is TRBJ2-2, with D unresolved. Germline CDR1 SEHNR, CDR2 FQNEAQ (reference sequence). The CDR3 runs to 13 residues. V lost 4 bases and J 1 base, leaving 4 bases between the germline ends. The CDR3 nucleotides are TGTGCCAGCAGCTATGGGAACACCGGGGAGCTGTTTTTT. Amino acids: CASSYGNTGELFF.

In this sample, this clonotype turned up many times. The chain couples TRBV25-1 to TRBJ2-3, with D possibly being TRBD2 (5 bases). The CDR3 runs 14 residues. CDR1 MGHDK and CDR2 SYGVNS come from the germline V gene. V was trimmed by 3 bases and J by 4 bases, leaving 11 bases between them. CDR3 loop: CASSEEVAPDTQYF. CDR3 DNA: TGTGCCAGCAGTGAGGAGGTCGCCCCAGATACGCAGTATTTT.

This clonotype has a handful of counts. This sequence joins TRBV19 and TRBJ1-1; no firm D call. Germline V CDR1 and CDR2: LNHDA, SQIVND (reference sequence). The CDR3 is made up of 11 amino acids. V was cut by 6 bases and J by 7 bases, with 9 bases left in between. The CDR3 is CASSQTREAFF. CDR3 coding DNA: TGTGCCAGTAGCCAGACACGTGAAGCTTTCTTT. The entire variable domain, with the rest obtained from reference TRBV19 and TRBJ1-1, is as follows: DGGITQSPKYLFRKEGQNVTLSCEQNLNHDAMYWYRQDPGQGLRLIYYSQIVNDFQKGDIAEGYSVSREKKESFPLTVTSAQKNPTAFYLCASSQTREAFFGQGTRLTVV.

In this sample, this clonotype turned up a few times. The chain carries TRBV5-1 and TRBJ2-1, with TRBD2 matching over 11 bases. The length of the CDR3 is 17 residues. Trimming removed 0 bases from V and 6 bases from J; junction bases left unmatched: 8. The germline gives CDR1 SGHRS, CDR2 YFSETQ. For the CDR3, the DNA is TGCGCCAGCAGCTTGGGTGCTAGCGGGAGGCGGCCCAATGAGCAGTTCTTC. It codes for CASSLGASGRRPNEQFF.

This chain connects TRBV6-1 to TRBJ2-1; D is ambiguous. Germline V gene data show CDR1 as MNHNS and CDR2 as SASEGT. V shed 8 bases and J shed 0 bases, with 17 bases lying between them. This CDR3 spans 16 amino acids. CDR3 loop: CASGRSMVSSYNEQFF. CDR3 DNA sequence: TGTGCCAGCGGGCGCTCGATGGTGTCCTCCTACAATGAGCAGTTCTTC.

This clonotype showed up just a few times. The chain joins TRBV7-2 to TRBJ2-5, with no clear D. V lost 0 bases and J 2 bases, leaving 16 bases between the germline ends. This CDR3 spans 17 amino acids. Germline lookup yields CDR1 SGHTA and CDR2 FQGNSA. CDR3 sequence: CASSLALGMTGQETQYF. The DNA of the CDR3 is TGTGCCAGCAGCTTAGCGCTGGGGATGACTGGTCAAGAGACCCAGTACTTC.

This clonotype came up a few times. V and J are TRBV5-1 and TRBJ2-7; D tentatively fits TRBD1 or TRBD2 (5 bases each). Per germline, CDR1 SGHRS and CDR2 YFSETQ. The CDR3 runs to 16 residues. V shed 0 bases and J shed 5 bases, with 18 bases lying between them. CDR3 in DNA: TGCGCCAGCAGCTTGGTGATGGGGACGGGACGGGACGAGCAGTACTTC. This gives the protein CASSLVMGTGRDEQYF.

This clonotype was counted a few times. The chain carries TRBV30 and TRBJ2-7; D gene unclear. Trimming pared 1 base from V and 6 bases from J, leaving 16 bases between. CDR3 length: 14 amino acids. Germline V CDR1 and CDR2: GTSNPN, SVGIG (reference sequence). CDR3 sequence reads: CAWSGNGVMVEQYF. As DNA, the CDR3 is TGTGCCTGGAGTGGGAATGGGGTTATGGTCGAGCAGTACTTC.

This clonotype has a handful of counts. The chain recombines TRBV3-1 with TRBJ2-4, with unresolved D. CDR3 length: 15 amino acids. The germline V and J ends were trimmed by 1 base and 4 bases, with 11 bases remaining between them. Looked up from germline, CDR1 is LGHDT and CDR2 is YNNKEL (reference sequence). The CDR3 sequence: CASSQARQDKNIQYF. The CDR3 region has the DNA TGTGCCAGCAGCCAAGCGAGACAAGATAAAAACATTCAGTACTTC.

Only a few counts were recorded for this clonotype. V is TRBV6-2 or TRBV6-3 and J is TRBJ2-5, with D possibly being TRBD1 (6 bases). In germline, CDR1 is MNHEY, CDR2 SVGEGT. The CDR3 loop spans 18 amino acids. V lost 7 bases and J lost 5, with 29 bases in between. In DNA form, the CDR3 reads TGTGCCAGCAACCTACCTATACTTCAGACAGGTTCGGTGGAGACCCAGTACTTC. Translating it yields CASNLPILQTGSVETQYF.

In this sample, this clonotype turned up a few times. Here the CDR3 reads CASIKPGQGSYEQYF. The CDR3 nucleotides are TGTGCCAGCATCAAACCGGGACAGGGATCCTACGAGCAGTACTTC. The chain uses TRBV11-2 and TRBJ2-7, with 9 bases that match TRBD1. Germline values: CDR1 SGHAT, CDR2 FQNNGV. This CDR3 is 15 amino acids long. J was trimmed by 1 base and V by 7 bases; bases with no gene match: 8. Using reference TRBV11-2 and TRBJ2-7 for the parts outside the CDR3, the full variable domain is EAGVAQSPRYKIIEKRQSVAFWCNPISGHATLYWYQQILGQGPKLLIQFQNNGVVDDSQLPKDRFSAERLKGVDSTLKIQPAKLEDSAVYLCASIKPGQGSYEQYFGPGTRLTVT.

This clonotype was counted ten times or more. The rearrangement links TRBV10-3 to TRBJ2-7; TRBD2 is a possible D gene (6 bases). The CDR3 is made up of 16 amino acids. The V end was cut by 8 bases, the J end by 2 bases, with 22 bases between. Germline values: CDR1 ENHRY, CDR2 SYGVKD. The CDR3 here is CAIGARFGGDTYEQYF. The CDR3 bases are TGTGCCATCGGGGCCCGTTTTGGCGGGGATACCTACGAGCAGTACTTC.

This clonotype was counted between two and nine times. The chain uses TRBV20-1 and TRBJ1-2; maybe TRBD1 (6 bases). V was trimmed by 5 bases and J by 3 bases, leaving 10 bases between them. Germline V CDR1 and CDR2: DFQATT, SNEGSKA (reference sequence). This CDR3 has 12 amino acids. The DNA for the CDR3 is TGCAGTGCTGGGGACACCGACTATGGCTACACCTTC. This gives the protein CSAGDTDYGYTF.

This clonotype occurred many times. The V call is TRBV4-3, the J call TRBJ2-1, with 14 positions matching TRBD2. The germline gives CDR1 LGHNA, CDR2 YSLEER. The V segment lost 3 bases and the J segment 4 bases; nucleotides outside the gene matches: 2. CDR3 length equals 16 residues. CDR3 sequence reads: CASSQGLAGAYNEQFF. The CDR3 DNA is TGCGCCAGCAGCCAGGGACTAGCGGGAGCATACAATGAGCAGTTCTTC.

In this sample, this clonotype turned up a few times. This chain connects TRBV12-3 or TRBV12-4 to TRBJ2-5, with unresolved D. The CDR3 is 15 amino acids. The V end lost 3 bases, the J end lost 5 bases, and 16 bases lay between the germline ends. CDR3 bases: TGTGCCAGCAGTTTGCGGTCCGGGCTCCGGGAGACCCAGTACTTC. Its protein product is CASSLRSGLRETQYF.

Details on this clonotype: The junction and the germline gene differ at one end; a read error may be behind it. The chain links TRBV28 to TRBJ1-2; D might be TRBD1 (5 bases). Per germline, CDR1 MDHEN and CDR2 SYDVKM. The CDR3 has 15 residues. The CDR3 here is CATSFGALRRYGYTF. The CDR3 DNA is TGTGCCACCAGTTTCGGGGCCCTACGGCGGTATGGCTACACCTTC.